This T cell receptor beta chain is from a study of radiotherapy plus CTLA-4 blockade in lung cancer. About the study: Among enrolled patients, over 15% responded and 31% achieved disease control.

The CDR3 covers 15 residues. The germline V gene has CDR1 LGHNA and CDR2 YSLEER. The V and J ends lost 3 bases and 2 bases respectively, with 13 bases between them. Sequencing used immunoSEQ multiplex PCR; TCRdb keeps in-frame clones, though not all of them. The data contain approximately 82,000 clones, about four fifths of them seen just once; the ten biggest clones take up about 14%. The sequence came from a human donor with non-small cell lung cancer that progressed on radiotherapy plus ipilimumab. The sequences come from peripheral blood, collected from a patient treated with radiotherapy plus ipilimumab. The rearrangement links TRBV4-3 to TRBJ1-1, with D uncertain. CDR3 nucleotide sequence: TGCGCCAGCAGCCATATCATGGAGGGAAACACTGAAGCTTTCTTT. Translating it yields CASSHIMEGNTEAFF.